The next 14 T cell receptor beta chains were all read from a single sample in a study of control samples from healthy donors and cancer patients. The table came from immunoSEQ multiplex PCR; TCRdb's copy has only in-frame clones and leaves some out. There are about 65,000 clones in the sample; roughly nine tenths occur only once, and more than 1% lies in the top ten. Sequencing was carried out using PBMCs. These receptors all come from a woman between 50 and 59 years old with colorectal cancer.

The rearrangement uses TRBV10-1 and TRBJ2-2; the D is unclear. This CDR3 contains 14 residues. The V end lost 3 bases, the J end lost 8 bases, and 13 bases lay between the germline ends. Germline V gene sequence: CDR1 WNHNN, CDR2 SYGVQD (reference sequence). CDR3 region: CASSEMTDVGELFF. In DNA, the CDR3 is TGCGCCAGCAGTGAAATGACCGATGTGGGGGAGCTGTTTTTT.

V gene TRBV7-6 combines with J gene TRBJ2-4, with 10 positions matching TRBD2. Germline V CDR1 and CDR2: SGHVS, FNYEAQ. The ends lost 2 bases at V and 1 base at J; junction bases unmatched: 11. CDR3 length equals 19 residues. CDR3 sequence: CASSLSPPSGSGAKNIQYF. DNA for the CDR3: TGTGCCAGCAGCTTATCCCCACCTAGCGGGAGTGGCGCCAAAAACATTCAGTACTTC.

This chain uses TRBV7-3 with TRBJ2-5; D possibly uses TRBD1 or TRBD2 (5 bases each). CDR1 is SGHTA, CDR2 FQGTGA, per germline. This CDR3 is 14 amino acids long. V dropped 5 bases and J dropped 4 bases, with 14 bases sitting between them. Here the CDR3 DNA reads TGTGCCAGCAGCCCGCAGGGAGAGGCAGAGACCCAGTACTTC. This gives the protein CASSPQGEAETQYF.

The genes are TRBV9 and TRBJ2-5; TRBD1 or TRBD2 may be the D gene (5 bases each). CDR1 and CDR2 from the germline V gene are SGDLS and YYNGEE. V dropped 0 bases and J dropped 2 bases, with 14 bases sitting between them. The CDR3 is 16 amino acids. The chain's CDR3 is CASSVDGTPEQETQYF. CDR3 sequence (DNA): TGTGCCAGCAGCGTAGACGGGACCCCTGAGCAAGAGACCCAGTACTTC.

V is TRBV3-1 (or the pseudogene TRBV3-2) and J is TRBJ1-2, with TRBD1 identical over 9 bases. The trim removed 0 bases at V and 3 bases at J, leaving 5 bases unmatched. Germline CDR1 is LGHDT and CDR2 is YNNKEL (reference sequence). The CDR3 is made up of 16 amino acids. The CDR3 DNA reads TGTGCCAGCAGCCAAGATGGGACAGGGTCGGACTATGGCTACACCTTC. Protein sequence: CASSQDGTGSDYGYTF.

The V call is TRBV23-1, the J call TRBJ2-5, with D perhaps TRBD2 (5 bases). TRBV23-1 is treated as an ORF (open reading frame) with a function not yet certain. This CDR3 is 10 amino acids long. Trimming stripped 11 bases from V and 7 bases from J, with 11 bases between. The CDR3 sequence is CASPEGTQYF. CDR3 in DNA: TGCGCCTCCCCCGAGGGGACCCAGTACTTC.

This clone was detected once. The rearrangement joins TRBV10-3 to TRBJ1-2, with 10 bases fitting TRBD1. The CDR3 loop spans 14 amino acids. CDR1 and CDR2 from the germline V gene are ENHRY and SYGVKD. V was clipped by 0 bases and J by 7 bases; unmatched bases: 2. The CDR3 sequence is CAISESRTGGGYTF. CDR3 DNA sequence: TGTGCCATCAGTGAGTCGCGGACAGGGGGTGGCTACACCTTC.

CDR3 sequence reads: CASSRTLPGDEQYF. The CDR3 nucleotides are TGTGCCAGCAGCCGCACCTTACCTGGGGACGAGCAGTACTTC. This rearrangement joins TRBV7-9 to TRBJ2-7; D gene unclear. Germline CDR1 is SEHNR and CDR2 is FQNEAQ (reference sequence). The CDR3 totals 14 residues. Trimming pared 5 bases from V and 5 bases from J, leaving 16 bases between.

J is TRBJ1-6 and V is TRBV4-1; no firm D call. Between the trimmed V and J ends, which lost 0 bases and 11 bases, there was a span of 14 bases. The CDR3 runs 15 residues. Per the germline V gene, CDR1 is MGHRA and CDR2 is YSYEKL. CDR3 nucleotides: TGCGCCAGCAGCCAAGAATCACAACTCAACACACCCCTCCACTTT. It encodes CASSQESQLNTPLHF.

The V call is TRBV21-1, the J call TRBJ1-5; TRBD1, the table's D call, lacks a check against the DNA. TRBV21-1 is a listed pseudogene. The CDR3 has 15 residues. The CDR3 protein is CASSPRDSSNQPQHF. CDR3 DNA: TGTGCCAGCAGCCCCCGGGACAGTAGCAATCAGCCCCAGCATTTT.

V gene TRBV5-8 combines with J gene TRBJ1-6; the D is unclear. The CDR3 totals 16 residues. V was trimmed by 2 bases and J by 7 bases, leaving 16 bases between them. The germline CDR1 and CDR2 sequences are SGHTS and YDEGEE. The CDR3 DNA is TGTGCCAGCAGCTTTACAAAGGTGGGATTGAATTCACCCCTCCACTTT. Residues: CASSFTKVGLNSPLHF.

The chain employs TRBV10-3 and TRBJ1-1, with D unresolved. CDR1 and CDR2 from the germline V gene are ENHRY and SYGVKD. The CDR3 is made up of 15 amino acids. Trimming pared 1 base from V and 7 bases from J, leaving 16 bases between. This chain's CDR3 is CAISEFKGRSLEAFF. The CDR3 coding sequence is TGTGCCATCAGTGAGTTTAAAGGGCGCTCCCTTGAAGCTTTCTTT.

CDR3 sequence reads: CASSPRGGGMNTEAFF. CDR3 bases: TGCGCCAGCAGCCCGCGAGGGGGCGGAATGAACACTGAAGCTTTCTTT. This sequence joins TRBV5-1 and TRBJ1-1; 7 positions agree with TRBD1. The V gene end was trimmed by 4 bases and the J gene end by 0 bases; junction bases not matched to a gene: 9. CDR3 size: 16 residues. Germline values: CDR1 SGHRS, CDR2 YFSETQ. Looking up the rest from reference TRBV5-1 and TRBJ1-1 gives the full variable domain: KAGVTQTPRYLIKTRGQQVTLSCSPISGHRSVSWYQQTPGQGLQFLFEYFSETQRNKGNFPGRFSGRQFSNSRSEMNVSTLELGDSALYLCASSPRGGGMNTEAFFGQGTRLTVV.

This chain connects TRBV4-1 to TRBJ2-5; D uncertain. There are 17 residues in the CDR3. Between the trimmed V and J ends, which lost 0 bases and 3 bases, there was a span of 17 bases. Germline V lookup: CDR1 MGHRA, CDR2 YSYEKL. Here the CDR3 DNA reads TGCGCCAGCAGCCAAGATTCCTTCGCGGCAAGTGAAGAGACCCAGTACTTC. This sequence encodes CASSQDSFAASEETQYF.